This T cell receptor beta chain came from a study of cytomegalovirus exposure and HLA in healthy donors. Using immunoSEQ multiplex PCR, the repertoire was profiled, and TCRdb retains in-frame clones only, with some absent. The repertoire includes under 200,000 clones, about 90% of them detected once, and around 3% sits in the top ten. Remarks on this clone: Its matching antigen is unknown.

The study's findings and limits: Cytomegalovirus status, reportedly, was diagnosed with high specificity and sensitivity by the classifier.

Trimming stripped 6 bases from V and 2 bases from J, with 13 bases between. The length of the CDR3 is 14 residues. Germline assignment: CDR1 MDHEN and CDR2 SYDVKM. The gene calls are TRBV28 and TRBJ1-2; no clear D. The sample consisted of PBMCs. The clonotype originates from a woman aged 18-29 years in good health and CMV-seropositive. The CDR3 loop is CASSPPRKNYGYTF. The CDR3 DNA sequence: TGTGCCAGCAGCCCCCCCAGGAAAAACTATGGCTACACCTTC.